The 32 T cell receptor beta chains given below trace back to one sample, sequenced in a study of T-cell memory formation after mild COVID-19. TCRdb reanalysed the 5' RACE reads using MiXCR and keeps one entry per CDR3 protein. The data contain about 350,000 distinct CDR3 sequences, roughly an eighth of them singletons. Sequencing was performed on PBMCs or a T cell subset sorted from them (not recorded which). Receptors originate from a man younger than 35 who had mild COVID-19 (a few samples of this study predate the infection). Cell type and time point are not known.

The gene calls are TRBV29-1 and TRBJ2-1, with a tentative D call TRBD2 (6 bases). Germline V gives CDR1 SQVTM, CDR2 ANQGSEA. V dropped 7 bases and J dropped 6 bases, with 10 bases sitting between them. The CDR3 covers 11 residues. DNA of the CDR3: TGCAGCGGACTAGTACTCAATGAGCAGTTCTTC. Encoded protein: CSGLVLNEQFF.

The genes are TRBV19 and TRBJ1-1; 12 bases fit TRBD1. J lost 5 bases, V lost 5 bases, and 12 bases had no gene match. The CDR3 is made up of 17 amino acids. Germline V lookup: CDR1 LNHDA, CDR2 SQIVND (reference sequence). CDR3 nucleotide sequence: TGTGCCAGTAGTGATCCGGGACAGGGGGCGCATGGAACTGAAGCTTTCTTT. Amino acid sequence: CASSDPGQGAHGTEAFF. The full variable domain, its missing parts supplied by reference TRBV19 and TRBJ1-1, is DGGITQSPKYLFRKEGQNVTLSCEQNLNHDAMYWYRQDPGQGLRLIYYSQIVNDFQKGDIAEGYSVSREKKESFPLTVTSAQKNPTAFYLCASSDPGQGAHGTEAFFGQGTRLTVV.

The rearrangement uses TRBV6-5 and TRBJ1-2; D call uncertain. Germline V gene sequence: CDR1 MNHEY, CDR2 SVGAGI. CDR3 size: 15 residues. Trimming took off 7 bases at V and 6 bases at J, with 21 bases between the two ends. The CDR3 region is CASNPEGRTLDGYTF. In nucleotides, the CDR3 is TGTGCCAGCAATCCCGAAGGGAGGACCTTGGATGGCTACACCTTC.

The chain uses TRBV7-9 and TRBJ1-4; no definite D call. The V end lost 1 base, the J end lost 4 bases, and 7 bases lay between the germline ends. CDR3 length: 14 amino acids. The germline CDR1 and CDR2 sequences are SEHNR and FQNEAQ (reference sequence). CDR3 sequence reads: CASSLVGFNEKLFF. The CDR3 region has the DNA TGTGCCAGCAGCTTAGTCGGATTTAATGAAAAACTGTTTTTT.

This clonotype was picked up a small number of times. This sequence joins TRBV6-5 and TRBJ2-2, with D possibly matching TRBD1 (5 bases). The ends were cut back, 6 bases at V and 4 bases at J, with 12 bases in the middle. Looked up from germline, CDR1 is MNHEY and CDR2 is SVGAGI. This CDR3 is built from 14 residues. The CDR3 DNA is TGTGCCAGCAGAGGTTGGGGCCGCACCGGGGAGCTGTTTTTT. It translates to CASRGWGRTGELFF.

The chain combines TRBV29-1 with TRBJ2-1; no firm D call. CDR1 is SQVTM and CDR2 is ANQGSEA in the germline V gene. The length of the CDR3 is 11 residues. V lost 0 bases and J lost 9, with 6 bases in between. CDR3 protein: CSVEDRAEQFF. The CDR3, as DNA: TGCAGCGTTGAAGACAGAGCTGAGCAGTTCTTC.

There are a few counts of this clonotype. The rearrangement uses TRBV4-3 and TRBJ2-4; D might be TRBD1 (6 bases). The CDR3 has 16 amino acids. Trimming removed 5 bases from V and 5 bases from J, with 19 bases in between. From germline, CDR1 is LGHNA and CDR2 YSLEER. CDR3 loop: CASSERQVGRQNIQYF. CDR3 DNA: TGCGCCAGCAGCGAGAGACAGGTTGGCAGGCAAAACATTCAGTACTTC.

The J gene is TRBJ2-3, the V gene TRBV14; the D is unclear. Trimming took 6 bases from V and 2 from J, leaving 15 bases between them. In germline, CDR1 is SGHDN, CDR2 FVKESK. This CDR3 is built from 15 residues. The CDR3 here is CASSNFLSPTDTQYF. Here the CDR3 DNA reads TGTGCCAGCAGTAATTTCCTGTCCCCCACAGATACGCAGTATTTT.

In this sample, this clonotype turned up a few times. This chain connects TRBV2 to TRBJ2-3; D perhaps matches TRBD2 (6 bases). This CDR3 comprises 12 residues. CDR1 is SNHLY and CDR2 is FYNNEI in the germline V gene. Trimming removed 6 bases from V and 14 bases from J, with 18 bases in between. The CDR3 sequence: CASRDYPGLPYF. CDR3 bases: TGTGCCAGCAGAGACTACCCGGGACTTCCGTATTTT.

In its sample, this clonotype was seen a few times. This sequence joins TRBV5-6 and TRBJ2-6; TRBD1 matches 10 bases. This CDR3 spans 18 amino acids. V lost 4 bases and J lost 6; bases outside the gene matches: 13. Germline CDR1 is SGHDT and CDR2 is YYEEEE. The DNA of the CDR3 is TGTGCCAGCAGCAGGGACAGGGGAAATACTATGTTGGCCAACGTCCTGACTTTC. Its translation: CASSRDRGNTMLANVLTF.

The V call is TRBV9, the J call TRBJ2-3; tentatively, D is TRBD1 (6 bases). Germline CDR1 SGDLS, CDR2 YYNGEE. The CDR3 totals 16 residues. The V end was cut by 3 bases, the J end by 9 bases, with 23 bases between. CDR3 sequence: CASSARRFQGSETQYF. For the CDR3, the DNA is TGTGCCAGCAGCGCACGACGCTTCCAGGGGAGTGAGACGCAGTATTTT. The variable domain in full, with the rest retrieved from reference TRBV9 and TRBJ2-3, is DSGVTQTPKHLITATGQRVTLRCSPRSGDLSVYWYQQSLDQGLQFLIQYYNGEERAKGNILERFSAQQFPDLHSELNLSSLELGDSALYFCASSARRFQGSETQYFGPGTRLTVL.

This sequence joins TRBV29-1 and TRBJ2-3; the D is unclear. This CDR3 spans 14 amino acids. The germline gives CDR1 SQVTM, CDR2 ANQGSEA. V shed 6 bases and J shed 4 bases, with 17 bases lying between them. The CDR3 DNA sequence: TGCAGCGTCGGACCGTCCCGTACTTCAGATACGCAGTATTTT. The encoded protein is CSVGPSRTSDTQYF.

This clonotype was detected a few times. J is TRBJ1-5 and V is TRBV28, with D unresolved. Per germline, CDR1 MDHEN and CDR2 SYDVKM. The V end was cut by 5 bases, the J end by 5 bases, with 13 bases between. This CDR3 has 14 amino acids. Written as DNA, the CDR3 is TGTGCCAGCAGTACCTACGATTCAGATCAGCCCCAGCATTTT. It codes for CASSTYDSDQPQHF.

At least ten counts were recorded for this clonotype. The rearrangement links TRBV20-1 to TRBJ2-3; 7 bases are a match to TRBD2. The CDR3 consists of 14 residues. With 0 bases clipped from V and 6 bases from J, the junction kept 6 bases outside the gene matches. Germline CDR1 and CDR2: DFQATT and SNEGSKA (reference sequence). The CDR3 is CSARDLVGGDTQYF. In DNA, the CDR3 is TGCAGTGCTAGAGATCTGGTCGGGGGGGATACGCAGTATTTT.

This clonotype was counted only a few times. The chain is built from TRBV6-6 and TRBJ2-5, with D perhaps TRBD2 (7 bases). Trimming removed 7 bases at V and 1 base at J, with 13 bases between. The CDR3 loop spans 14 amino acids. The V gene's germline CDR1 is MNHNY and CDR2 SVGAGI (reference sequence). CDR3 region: CASIAGGPQETQYF. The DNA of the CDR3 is TGTGCCAGCATCGCCGGGGGGCCCCAAGAGACCCAGTACTTC.

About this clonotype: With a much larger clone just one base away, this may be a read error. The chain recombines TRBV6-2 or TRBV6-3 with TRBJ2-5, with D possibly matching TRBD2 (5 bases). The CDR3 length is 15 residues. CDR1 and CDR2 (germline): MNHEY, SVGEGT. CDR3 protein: CASSVVREFEETHYF. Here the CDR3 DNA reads TGTGCCAGCAGTGTAGTCCGGGAATTTGAAGAGACCCACTACTTC.

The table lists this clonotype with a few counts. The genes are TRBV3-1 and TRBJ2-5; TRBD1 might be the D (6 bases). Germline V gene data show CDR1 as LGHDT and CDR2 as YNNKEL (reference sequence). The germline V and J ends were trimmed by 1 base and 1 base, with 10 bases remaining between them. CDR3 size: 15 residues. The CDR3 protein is CASSQVGTRQETQYF. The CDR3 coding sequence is TGTGCCAGCAGCCAAGTGGGGACACGCCAAGAGACCCAGTACTTC.

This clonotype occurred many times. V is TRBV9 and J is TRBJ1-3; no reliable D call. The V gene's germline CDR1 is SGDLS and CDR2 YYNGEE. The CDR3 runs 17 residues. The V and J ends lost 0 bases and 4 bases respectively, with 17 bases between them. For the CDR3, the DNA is TGTGCCAGCAGCGTAGATGGAGTGACTATTGGCGGAAACACCATATATTTT. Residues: CASSVDGVTIGGNTIYF. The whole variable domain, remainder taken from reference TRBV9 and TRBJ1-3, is DSGVTQTPKHLITATGQRVTLRCSPRSGDLSVYWYQQSLDQGLQFLIQYYNGEERAKGNILERFSAQQFPDLHSELNLSSLELGDSALYFCASSVDGVTIGGNTIYFGEGSWLTVV.

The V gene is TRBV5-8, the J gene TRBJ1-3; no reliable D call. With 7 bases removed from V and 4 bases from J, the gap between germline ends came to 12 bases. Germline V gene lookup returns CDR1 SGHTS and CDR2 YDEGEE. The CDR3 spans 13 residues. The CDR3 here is CASGWGSGNTIYF. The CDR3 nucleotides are TGTGCCAGCGGCTGGGGTTCGGGAAACACCATATATTTT.

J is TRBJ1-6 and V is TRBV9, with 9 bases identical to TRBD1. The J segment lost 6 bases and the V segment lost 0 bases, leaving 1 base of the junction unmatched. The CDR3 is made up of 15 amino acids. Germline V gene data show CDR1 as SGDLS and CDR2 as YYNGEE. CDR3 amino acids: CASSVEDRGNSPLHF. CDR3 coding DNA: TGTGCCAGCAGCGTAGAGGACAGGGGTAATTCACCCCTCCACTTT.

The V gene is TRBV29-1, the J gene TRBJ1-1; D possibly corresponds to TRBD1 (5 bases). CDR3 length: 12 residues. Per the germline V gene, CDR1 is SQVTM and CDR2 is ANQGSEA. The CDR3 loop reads CTVGRQNTEAFF. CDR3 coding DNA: TGCACCGTGGGACGGCAGAACACTGAAGCTTTCTTT.

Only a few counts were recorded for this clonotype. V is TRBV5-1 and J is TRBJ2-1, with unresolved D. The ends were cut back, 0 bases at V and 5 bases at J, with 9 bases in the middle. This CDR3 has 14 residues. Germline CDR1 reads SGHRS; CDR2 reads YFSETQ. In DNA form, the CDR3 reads TGCGCCAGCAGCTTGGCTTATTTGGACAATGAGCAGTTCTTC. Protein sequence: CASSLAYLDNEQFF.

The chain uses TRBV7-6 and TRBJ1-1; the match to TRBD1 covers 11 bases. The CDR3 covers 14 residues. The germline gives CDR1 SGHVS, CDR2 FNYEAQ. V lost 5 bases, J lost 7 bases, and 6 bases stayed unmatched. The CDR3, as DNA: TGTGCCAGCAGCCACGGGACAGGGGGGGATGAAGCTTTCTTT. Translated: CASSHGTGGDEAFF.

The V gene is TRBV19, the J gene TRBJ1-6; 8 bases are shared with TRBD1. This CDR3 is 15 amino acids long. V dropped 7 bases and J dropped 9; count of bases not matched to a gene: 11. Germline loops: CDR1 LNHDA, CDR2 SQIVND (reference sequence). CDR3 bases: TGTGCCAGTAACGAGAGGACAGGGTGGAGTTCACCCCTCCACTTT. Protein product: CASNERTGWSSPLHF.

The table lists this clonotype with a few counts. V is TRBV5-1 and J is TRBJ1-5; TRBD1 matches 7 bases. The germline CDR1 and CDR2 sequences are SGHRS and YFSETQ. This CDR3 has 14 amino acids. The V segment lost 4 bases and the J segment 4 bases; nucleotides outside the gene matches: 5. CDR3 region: CASSPEGQNQPQHF. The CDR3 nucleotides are TGCGCCAGCAGCCCCGAGGGACAGAATCAGCCCCAGCATTTT.

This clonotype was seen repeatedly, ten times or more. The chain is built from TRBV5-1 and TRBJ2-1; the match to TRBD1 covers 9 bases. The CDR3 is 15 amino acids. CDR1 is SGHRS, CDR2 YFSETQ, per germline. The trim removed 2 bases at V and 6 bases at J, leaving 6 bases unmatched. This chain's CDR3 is CASSFTGQGINEQFF. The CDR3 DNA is TGCGCCAGCAGCTTTACGGGACAGGGTATCAATGAGCAGTTCTTC.

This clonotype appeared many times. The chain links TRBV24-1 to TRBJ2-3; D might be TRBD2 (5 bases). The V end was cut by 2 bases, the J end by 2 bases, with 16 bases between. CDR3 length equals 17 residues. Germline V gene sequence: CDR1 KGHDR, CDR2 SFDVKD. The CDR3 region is CATSDSLRDPNTDTQYF. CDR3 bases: TGTGCCACCAGTGATTCTCTCCGGGATCCTAACACAGATACGCAGTATTTT.

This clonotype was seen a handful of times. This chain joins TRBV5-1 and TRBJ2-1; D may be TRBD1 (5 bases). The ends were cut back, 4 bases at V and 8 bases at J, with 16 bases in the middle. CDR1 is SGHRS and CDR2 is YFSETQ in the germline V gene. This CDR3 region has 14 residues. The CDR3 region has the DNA TGCGCCAGCAGCCCCTCCCGTAGGGGCGATGAGCAGTTCTTC. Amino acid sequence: CASSPSRRGDEQFF. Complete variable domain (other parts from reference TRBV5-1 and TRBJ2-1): KAGVTQTPRYLIKTRGQQVTLSCSPISGHRSVSWYQQTPGQGLQFLFEYFSETQRNKGNFPGRFSGRQFSNSRSEMNVSTLELGDSALYLCASSPSRRGDEQFFGPGTRLTVL.

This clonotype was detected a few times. The CDR3 bases are TGCAGTGCTAGAGATACAGGCTCCTATGGCTACACCTTC. Translation gives CSARDTGSYGYTF. V is TRBV20-1 and J is TRBJ1-2; tentatively, D is TRBD1 (5 bases). Germline V CDR1 and CDR2: DFQATT, SNEGSKA (reference sequence). V was pared by 0 bases and J by 4 bases, with 9 bases between. The CDR3 length is 13 residues.

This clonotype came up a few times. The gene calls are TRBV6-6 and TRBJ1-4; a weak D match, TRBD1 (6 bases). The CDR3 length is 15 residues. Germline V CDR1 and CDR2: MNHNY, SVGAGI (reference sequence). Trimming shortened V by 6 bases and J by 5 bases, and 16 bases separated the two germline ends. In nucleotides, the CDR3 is TGTGCCAGCAGGGGGCCCCAGGGGCCAAATGAAAAACTGTTTTTT. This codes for CASRGPQGPNEKLFF.

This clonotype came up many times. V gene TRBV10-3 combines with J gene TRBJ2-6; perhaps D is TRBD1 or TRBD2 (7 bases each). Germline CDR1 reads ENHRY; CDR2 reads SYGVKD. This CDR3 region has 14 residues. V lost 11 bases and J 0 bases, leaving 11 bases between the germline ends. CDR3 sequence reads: CASGGDSGANVLTF. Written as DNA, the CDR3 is TGTGCCTCAGGGGGGGACTCTGGGGCCAACGTCCTGACTTTC.

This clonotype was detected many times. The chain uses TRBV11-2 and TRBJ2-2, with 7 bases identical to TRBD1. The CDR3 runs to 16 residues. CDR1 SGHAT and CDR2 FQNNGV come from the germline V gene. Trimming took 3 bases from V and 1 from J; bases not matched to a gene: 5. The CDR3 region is CASSFQTGKNTGELFF. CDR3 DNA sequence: TGTGCCAGCAGCTTTCAGACAGGGAAGAACACCGGGGAGCTGTTTTTT.